The 19 T cell receptor beta chains presented below share a single source sample, sequenced in a study of T-cell reconstitution after alpha-beta-depleted transplantation in children. This sample's TCRbeta library carried unique molecular identifier barcodes. TCRdb reprocessed the PCR reads with MiXCR, giving one entry per CDR3 protein. The sample consists of some 840,000 distinct CDR3 sequences, 15% to 20% of them appearing once. The sample consisted of PBMCs, mostly from graft donor cells, taken 360 days after TCRalphabeta/CD19-depleted stem cell transplant. All receptors come from a male patient younger than 18 who had a stem cell transplant for acute lymphoblastic leukemia, so the T cells may come from the graft donor.

The sample holds many counts of this clonotype. The chain employs TRBV6-5 and TRBJ2-7; 7 positions match TRBD2. The CDR3 covers 11 residues. Germline-derived CDR1 and CDR2 are MNHEY and SVGAGI. Trimming at V came to 8 bases and at J to 2 bases, leaving 0 bases not matched to a gene. The CDR3 sequence: CASGRAYEQYF. Here the CDR3 DNA reads TGTGCCAGCGGGAGGGCCTACGAGCAGTACTTC.

This clonotype was counted many times. V gene TRBV5-1 combines with J gene TRBJ2-7; D gene uncertain. The V end lost 0 bases, the J end lost 4 bases, and 17 bases lay between the germline ends. The CDR3 is 16 amino acids. Germline CDR1 is SGHRS and CDR2 is YFSETQ. The CDR3 spells CASSLEKIKVPYEQYF. In DNA form, the CDR3 reads TGCGCCAGCAGCTTGGAGAAGATAAAAGTCCCTTACGAGCAGTACTTC.

This chain uses TRBV12-3 or TRBV12-4 with TRBJ2-1, with 8 bases lining up with TRBD2. The CDR3 is 18 amino acids. Unmatched junction bases numbered 19, after V lost 7 bases and J lost 5 bases. The CDR3 reads CASTLGPFGLAFNNEQFF. DNA of the CDR3: TGTGCCAGCACCCTCGGGCCCTTTGGACTAGCCTTTAACAATGAGCAGTTCTTC.

V gene TRBV6-5 combines with J gene TRBJ2-7, with TRBD2 identical over 10 bases. The length of the CDR3 is 14 residues. Germline V CDR1 and CDR2: MNHEY, SVGAGI. V was clipped by 3 bases and J by 6 bases; unmatched bases: 5. CDR3 coding DNA: TGTGCCAGCAGTTATAAGCGGGAGGGTTCCGAGCAGTACTTC. This codes for CASSYKREGSEQYF.

This clonotype has more than one count but fewer than ten. In nucleotides, the CDR3 is TGTGCCAGCAGTTTAAGAGCGGGAGCTACCTACAATGAGCAGTTCTTC. It is translated as CASSLRAGATYNEQFF. V usage is TRBV27 and J usage is TRBJ2-1; 8 nucleotides match TRBD2. V was pared by 2 bases and J by 2 bases, with 5 bases of the junction left unmatched. Germline CDR1 is MNHEY and CDR2 is SMNVEV (reference sequence). CDR3 length: 16 residues.

In this sample, this clonotype turned up a few times. This sequence joins TRBV20-1 and TRBJ2-5, with a tentative D call TRBD2 (5 bases). Germline values: CDR1 DFQATT, CDR2 SNEGSKA (reference sequence). The CDR3 has 11 residues. V was cut by 0 bases and J by 13 bases, with 12 bases left in between. For the CDR3, the DNA is TGCAGTGCTAGAGAAAGTTGGACTTGGTACTTC. Protein: CSARESWTWYF.

The J gene is TRBJ1-5, the V gene TRBV12-3 or TRBV12-4, with D perhaps TRBD1 (6 bases). This CDR3 region has 16 residues. V was cut by 2 bases and J by 10 bases, with 21 bases left in between. The CDR3 protein is CASSLYGGGRVLPQHF. CDR3 nucleotide sequence: TGTGCCAGCAGTTTATATGGGGGGGGCAGGGTTCTTCCCCAGCATTTT.

V usage is TRBV5-1 and J usage is TRBJ2-7; D might be TRBD2 (5 bases). V was trimmed by 0 bases and J by 5 bases, leaving 15 bases between them. This CDR3 has 15 amino acids. Germline-derived CDR1 and CDR2 are SGHRS and YFSETQ. The CDR3, as DNA: TGCGCCAGCAGCTTGGAGTCAGACTACCCCCACGAGCAGTACTTC. It yields the protein CASSLESDYPHEQYF.

This clonotype was counted between two and nine times. This rearrangement joins TRBV28 to TRBJ2-2; 8 bases match TRBD2. This CDR3 has 16 amino acids. Germline loops: CDR1 MDHEN, CDR2 SYDVKM. V trimming: 5 bases; J trimming: 1 base; junction bases outside the gene matches: 6. CDR3 loop: CASSELAEKNTGELFF. CDR3 DNA: TGTGCCAGCAGTGAACTAGCGGAGAAGAACACCGGGGAGCTGTTTTTT.

This clonotype was seen a handful of times. The rearrangement uses TRBV20-1 and TRBJ1-2; 8 bases agree with TRBD1. The germline CDR1 and CDR2 sequences are DFQATT and SNEGSKA (reference sequence). CDR3 length equals 15 residues. V trimming: 4 bases; J trimming: 0 bases; junction bases outside the gene matches: 7. In DNA form, the CDR3 reads TGCAGTGCTATTGGGACAGGCCAGGCTAACTATGGCTACACCTTC. As protein: CSAIGTGQANYGYTF.

This sequence joins TRBV5-5 and TRBJ1-2; D may be TRBD1 (5 bases). With 0 bases removed from V and 8 bases from J, the gap between germline ends came to 11 bases. This CDR3 region has 13 residues. Germline lookup yields CDR1 SGHKS and CDR2 YYEKEE (reference sequence). The CDR3 DNA sequence: TGTGCCAGCAGCTTGGCCAGGGAGTTCGGCTACACCTTC. Amino acid sequence: CASSLAREFGYTF.

Ten or more counts support this clonotype. The chain links TRBV12-3 or TRBV12-4 to TRBJ2-7, with 8 positions matching TRBD2. V lost 7 bases, J lost 0 bases, and 5 bases stayed unmatched. The CDR3 has 14 residues. This CDR3 is CASTLSGNSYEQYF. The DNA of the CDR3 is TGTGCCAGCACTCTTAGCGGGAACTCCTACGAGCAGTACTTC.

In this sample, this clonotype turned up many times. This chain links TRBV13 with TRBJ2-5; D remains unclear. CDR3 length: 10 amino acids. Germline assignment: CDR1 PRHDT and CDR2 FYEKMQ (reference sequence). The V gene lost 8 bases and the J gene lost 3 bases, with 4 bases spanning the gap. The CDR3 DNA sequence: TGTGCCAGCGGAGAAGAGACCCAGTACTTC. Its translation is CASGEETQYF.

This clonotype was detected ten times or more. In nucleotides, the CDR3 is TGCAGCGTCTCCAGGCGAAACACTGAAGCTTTCTTT. It is translated as CSVSRRNTEAFF. This chain uses TRBV29-1 with TRBJ1-1; unclear D gene. V was trimmed by 6 bases and J by 2 bases, leaving 10 bases between them. The CDR3 totals 12 residues. Germline V gene sequence: CDR1 SQVTM, CDR2 ANQGSEA.

This rearrangement joins TRBV12-3 or TRBV12-4 to TRBJ2-7; D gene ambiguous. The ends were cut back, 10 bases at V and 10 bases at J, with 8 bases in the middle. The CDR3 length is 8 residues. The CDR3 region has the DNA TGTGCCAAGCCGTATCAGTACTTC. Its protein is CAKPYQYF.

The chain recombines TRBV7-9 with TRBJ2-3, with 9 nucleotides matching TRBD1. CDR3 length: 16 residues. Germline V gives CDR1 SEHNR, CDR2 FQNEAQ (reference sequence). The junction had 11 bases not matched to a gene; V was cut back by 4 bases and J by 6 bases. The CDR3 protein is CASSSMGQGQGDTQYF. The CDR3 nucleotides are TGTGCCAGCAGCTCCATGGGACAGGGTCAAGGCGATACGCAGTATTTT.

The CDR3 loop is CASSLAQGRRDEQYF. As DNA, the CDR3 is TGTGCCAGCAGCTTAGCGCAGGGGAGAAGGGACGAGCAGTACTTC. The rearrangement joins TRBV7-9 to TRBJ2-7, with D maybe TRBD1 (6 bases). V lost 0 bases and J lost 5, with 14 bases in between. The germline V gene has CDR1 SEHNR and CDR2 FQNEAQ (reference sequence). The length of the CDR3 is 15 residues.

This clonotype was seen at least ten times. This chain uses TRBV25-1 with TRBJ1-5; D gene unclear. Trimming took off 3 bases at V and 5 bases at J, with 8 bases between the two ends. Per germline, CDR1 MGHDK and CDR2 SYGVNS. The CDR3 contains 13 residues. The CDR3 protein is CASSDSGYQPQHF. In DNA, the CDR3 is TGTGCCAGCAGTGATTCCGGGTATCAGCCCCAGCATTTT.

The chain has TRBV5-1 and TRBJ2-3; the D gene could be TRBD1 or TRBD2 (6 bases each). Germline CDR1 and CDR2: SGHRS and YFSETQ. The CDR3 consists of 16 residues. Trimming took off 1 base at V and 2 bases at J, with 14 bases between the two ends. The CDR3: CASSLRGGYPTDTQYF. The DNA of the CDR3 is TGCGCCAGCAGCTTGCGAGGGGGGTATCCCACAGATACGCAGTATTTT.